The 26 T cell receptor beta chains in this list originate from one sample, sequenced in a study of blood T cell repertoires in COVID-19. The table came from immunoSEQ multiplex PCR; TCRdb's copy has only in-frame clones and leaves some out. Of roughly 300,000 clones in the sample, over 75% were seen once. Sequencing used peripheral blood. The receptors were gathered from a woman in her fifties or sixties who had recovered from COVID-19.

The chain recombines TRBV5-1 with TRBJ2-7, with D possibly being TRBD2 (6 bases). Germline assignment: CDR1 SGHRS and CDR2 YFSETQ. Trimming took off 5 bases at V and 2 bases at J, with 14 bases between the two ends. The CDR3 has 14 residues. The CDR3 here is CASSPGLKTYEQYF. Here the CDR3 DNA reads TGCGCCAGCAGTCCGGGACTCAAAACCTACGAGCAGTACTTC.

The chain carries TRBV29-1 and TRBJ2-7; D remains unclear. Trimming left V 3 bases short and J 0 bases short, with 15 bases between. There are 15 residues in the CDR3. CDR1 SQVTM and CDR2 ANQGSEA come from the germline V gene. CDR3 nucleotides: TGCAGCGTTGAGTTAAGGCGGCAAACCTCCTACGAGCAGTACTTC. Translating gives CSVELRRQTSYEQYF.

The chain employs TRBV5-4 and TRBJ2-5, with 10 bases identical to TRBD2. This CDR3 has 15 amino acids. The trim removed 4 bases at V and 4 bases at J, leaving 7 bases unmatched. Per germline, CDR1 SGHNT and CDR2 YYREEE (reference sequence). In DNA, the CDR3 is TGTGCCAGCAGCCCACCTAGCGGGAGTGGAGAGACCCAGTACTTC. Translation gives CASSPPSGSGETQYF.

This chain joins TRBV5-1 and TRBJ2-1, with 10 bases fitting TRBD2. This CDR3 spans 16 amino acids. V trimming: 3 bases; J trimming: 3 bases; junction bases outside the gene matches: 6. In germline, CDR1 is SGHRS, CDR2 YFSETQ. CDR3 protein: CASSSRLAGRYNEQFF. The CDR3 DNA is TGCGCCAGCAGCTCCAGACTAGCGGGTCGCTACAATGAGCAGTTCTTC.

The V call is TRBV19, the J call TRBJ1-1; D is unresolved. The CDR3 is 16 residues long. The V and J ends lost 1 base and 0 bases respectively, with 12 bases between them. Germline lookup yields CDR1 LNHDA and CDR2 SQIVND (reference sequence). CDR3 nucleotide sequence: TGTGCCAGTAGTATAGGGGAGGGTCTCATGAACACTGAAGCTTTCTTT. Amino acid sequence: CASSIGEGLMNTEAFF.

This rearrangement joins TRBV28 to TRBJ2-7; D ambiguous. The CDR3 has 12 residues. In germline, CDR1 is MDHEN, CDR2 SYDVKM. The V gene lost 4 bases and the J gene lost 12 bases, with 16 bases spanning the gap. Here the CDR3 DNA reads TGTGCCAGCAGTTCCACAGCAGCTGGTTGGTACTTC. This codes for CASSSTAAGWYF.

This clone was counted once. The rearrangement joins TRBV25-1 to TRBJ1-4; 8 bases match TRBD1. Germline V CDR1 and CDR2: MGHDK, SYGVNS. CDR3 length: 17 residues. Losses at the gene ends were 3 bases for V and 6 bases for J; bases not matched to a gene: 12. The CDR3 protein is CASSDPGQGRTYEKLFF. The CDR3, as DNA: TGTGCCAGCAGTGATCCCGGACAGGGAAGGACGTATGAAAAACTGTTTTTT. The full variable domain, its missing parts supplied by reference TRBV25-1 and TRBJ1-4, is EADIYQTPRYLVIGTGKKITLECSQTMGHDKMYWYQQDPGMELHLIHYSYGVNSTEKGDLSSESTVSRIRTEHFPLTLESARPSHTSQYLCASSDPGQGRTYEKLFFGSGTQLSVL.

V is TRBV2 and J is TRBJ2-1, with 8 bases fitting TRBD1. CDR1 is SNHLY and CDR2 is FYNNEI in the germline V gene. The CDR3 totals 14 residues. The trim removed 4 bases at V and 3 bases at J, leaving 2 bases unmatched. The CDR3 reads CASSVTGGYNEQFF. The CDR3 region has the DNA TGTGCCAGCAGTGTTACAGGGGGCTACAATGAGCAGTTCTTC.

V gene TRBV11-2 combines with J gene TRBJ1-2; D gene unclear. Germline CDR1 reads SGHAT; CDR2 reads FQNNGV. This CDR3 is 15 amino acids long. Trimming cost V 5 bases and J 8 bases, with 21 bases left between them. This CDR3 reads CASSPLGMPRKGYTF. CDR3 nucleotide sequence: TGTGCCAGCAGCCCCCTGGGCATGCCAAGGAAAGGCTACACCTTC.

This clone was seen a few times. The chain uses TRBV27 and TRBJ2-3; no reliable D call. Trimming stripped 1 base from V and 0 bases from J, with 8 bases between. The germline CDR1 and CDR2 sequences are MNHEY and SMNVEV (reference sequence). The CDR3 covers 15 residues. CDR3 residues: CASSLFHQSTDTQYF. The CDR3 DNA follows: TGTGCCAGCAGTTTATTTCACCAGAGCACAGATACGCAGTATTTT.

The chain has TRBV19 and TRBJ2-7; perhaps TRBD1 as D (6 bases). V was shortened by 11 bases and J by 6 bases, with 26 bases between the two germline ends. Per germline, CDR1 LNHDA and CDR2 SQIVND (reference sequence). This CDR3 region has 15 residues. The CDR3 region is CALESGRLGGGEQYF. The CDR3 DNA is TGTGCCCTCGAATCGGGCCGATTAGGGGGTGGCGAGCAGTACTTC.

This chain links TRBV29-1 with TRBJ2-2, with D perhaps matching TRBD1 (5 bases). The CDR3 is made up of 14 amino acids. CDR1 and CDR2 from the germline V gene are SQVTM and ANQGSEA. The V end lost 7 bases, the J end lost 0 bases, and 12 bases lay between the germline ends. CDR3 region: CSGSTATNTGELFF. The DNA for the CDR3 is TGCAGCGGCTCGACAGCGACGAACACCGGGGAGCTGTTTTTT.

The chain is built from TRBV5-4 and TRBJ2-5; 11 positions agree with TRBD2. Germline V lookup: CDR1 SGHNT, CDR2 YYREEE (reference sequence). V dropped 4 bases and J dropped 5; count of bases not matched to a gene: 22. The CDR3 runs to 20 residues. The CDR3, as DNA: TGTGCCAGCAGCCTGATAGGAAGTTTAGCGGGAGGGACGGCAGGGGAGACCCAGTACTTC. It is translated as CASSLIGSLAGGTAGETQYF.

The J gene is TRBJ1-5, the V gene TRBV19; no firm D call. The CDR3 is made up of 15 amino acids. Trimming removed 5 bases from V and 3 bases from J, with 14 bases in between. Per germline, CDR1 LNHDA and CDR2 SQIVND (reference sequence). The CDR3 DNA follows: TGTGCCAGTAGTCCAAACCCGGGGTACAATCAGCCCCAGCATTTT. Translating it yields CASSPNPGYNQPQHF.

V usage is TRBV5-4 and J usage is TRBJ1-5; 7 nucleotides agree with TRBD1. Trimming cost V 4 bases and J 9 bases; bases outside gene matches: 10. This CDR3 is built from 14 residues. Germline values: CDR1 SGHNT, CDR2 YYREEE (reference sequence). DNA of the CDR3: TGTGCCAGCAGCCTACAGGGGACGTTCTCGCCCCAGCATTTT. Amino acids: CASSLQGTFSPQHF. The full variable domain, in which reference TRBV5-4 and TRBJ1-5 provide the parts outside the CDR3, is ETGVTQSPTHLIKTRGQQVTLRCSSQSGHNTVSWYQQALGQGPQFIFQYYREEENGRGNFPPRFSGLQFPNYSSELNVNALELDDSALYLCASSLQGTFSPQHFGDGTRLSIL.

The rearrangement links TRBV6-2 or TRBV6-3 to TRBJ2-6; D remains ambiguous. Germline CDR1 is MNHEY and CDR2 is SVGEGT. Trimming removed 0 bases from V and 0 bases from J, with 12 bases in between. This CDR3 region has 18 residues. This CDR3 is CASSYSKIPGSGANVLTF. CDR3 nucleotide sequence: TGTGCCAGCAGTTACTCGAAAATACCGGGCTCTGGGGCCAACGTCCTGACTTTC.

This rearrangement joins TRBV14 to TRBJ1-5, with 8 bases matching TRBD1. The CDR3 runs 18 residues. Germline assignment: CDR1 SGHDN and CDR2 FVKESK. Trimming took 2 bases from V and 9 from J; bases not matched to a gene: 18. CDR3 bases: TGTGCCAGCAGCCAAAGTATCCCCCGGACAGGGCTAGGCTGGCCCCAGCATTTT. It yields the protein CASSQSIPRTGLGWPQHF.

This sequence joins TRBV5-6 and TRBJ2-4; 7 bases match TRBD2. CDR3 length: 15 amino acids. CDR1 and CDR2 from the germline V gene are SGHDT and YYEEEE. V was pared by 3 bases and J by 2 bases, with 5 bases of the junction left unmatched. CDR3 nucleotides: TGTGCCAGCAGCTGGGGCGGGAGCACCAAAAACATTCAGTACTTC. This gives the protein CASSWGGSTKNIQYF.

The chain has TRBV10-1 and TRBJ2-7; possible D gene TRBD1, 6 bases. Between the trimmed V and J ends, which lost 3 bases and 3 bases, there was a span of 15 bases. CDR3 length: 15 residues. Germline V gene lookup returns CDR1 WNHNN and CDR2 SYGVQD (reference sequence). This CDR3 is CASSEGAGADYEQYF. The CDR3 DNA reads as TGCGCCAGCAGTGAAGGGGCAGGGGCCGACTACGAGCAGTACTTC.

The sample holds a few counts of this clone. The chain combines TRBV28 with TRBJ1-4; 7 bases agree with TRBD1. Germline values: CDR1 MDHEN, CDR2 SYDVKM. The ends lost 7 bases at V and 13 bases at J; junction bases unmatched: 6. The CDR3 totals 11 residues. The DNA for the CDR3 is TGTGCCAGCACAACAGGGGACGCACTGTTTTTT. Translated: CASTTGDALFF.

The V and J genes are TRBV5-4 and TRBJ2-4, with D possibly TRBD2 on 6 matching bases. In germline, CDR1 is SGHNT, CDR2 YYREEE (reference sequence). The CDR3 runs 14 residues. V was pared by 0 bases and J by 9 bases, with 13 bases between. The CDR3 coding sequence is TGTGCCAGCAGCTTGGTTGGGAGGAAGGGCATTCAGTACTTC. Encoded protein: CASSLVGRKGIQYF.

The chain combines TRBV5-6 with TRBJ1-1; D remains ambiguous. Deletions cut 0 bases from V and 7 bases from J, with 4 bases between. Germline V CDR1 and CDR2: SGHDT, YYEEEE. CDR3 length: 11 residues. The CDR3, as DNA: TGTGCCAGCAGCTTGGGCGGTGAAGCTTTCTTT. Translating it yields CASSLGGEAFF.

The rearrangement uses TRBV10-3 and TRBJ2-1; D not resolved. The CDR3 loop spans 13 amino acids. The V end lost 3 bases, the J end lost 4 bases, and 7 bases lay between the germline ends. Germline CDR1 reads ENHRY; CDR2 reads SYGVKD. CDR3 region: CAISEETYNEQFF. The CDR3 nucleotides read TGTGCCATCAGTGAAGAAACTTACAATGAGCAGTTCTTC.

The CDR3 nucleotides read TGTGCCAGCAGTAGATCGGCCGGGACAGGGGATGATGGCTACACCTTC. Translating gives CASSRSAGTGDDGYTF. The V and J genes are TRBV27 and TRBJ1-2; 10 positions agree with TRBD1. The CDR3 has 16 residues. The germline V gene encodes CDR1 MNHEY and CDR2 SMNVEV (reference sequence). The V and J ends lost 5 bases and 6 bases, in that order; junction bases with no gene match: 12.

V is TRBV2 and J is TRBJ2-2; the match to TRBD2 covers 12 bases. With V trimmed by 6 bases and J by 5 bases, 7 bases remained unmatched. The CDR3 sequence is 16 residues long. Germline V gives CDR1 SNHLY, CDR2 FYNNEI. CDR3 DNA: TGTGCCAGCAGGAAACTAGCGGGGGGCTGGACCGGGGAGCTGTTTTTT. Protein product: CASRKLAGGWTGELFF.

The V call is TRBV28, the J call TRBJ1-5; maybe TRBD1 (6 bases). The V gene lost 2 bases and the J gene lost 0 bases, with 11 bases spanning the gap. The germline CDR1 and CDR2 sequences are MDHEN and SYDVKM. This CDR3 is 16 amino acids long. CDR3 region: CASSLPVDSSNQPQHF. In DNA form, the CDR3 reads TGTGCCAGCAGTTTACCTGTGGACAGTAGCAATCAGCCCCAGCATTTT.